This T cell receptor (beta chain) was observed in a study of radiation and T cells in renal cell carcinoma (dated by TCRdb to the early 2020s). Background on the whole study: Samples came from a clinical trial, in which primary renal cell carcinomas received 15 Gy stereotactic body radiation therapy followed by nephrectomy 4 weeks later. A total of fewer than 55 samples underwent TCR beta sequencing, made up of some 26 tumors and about 27 peripheral blood samples. Across all 50 or so samples, 4,000,000 or so unique CDR3 nucleotide sequences, encoding around 2.4 million unique CDR3 amino acid sequences, were identified. Study-wide findings and limitations: Because no pretreatment tumor biopsies were available, whether clonotypes were present in the tumor at baseline could not be determined. In blood, the top tumor clonotypes increased from baseline to 2 weeks after radiation and then shrank by 4 weeks, which suggests a temporary expansion of tumor-resident clones. Because the trial had a single-armed design, the trial could not examine how radiation dose or scheduling affected the TCR repertoire. Blood repertoire dynamics were not followed beyond 4 weeks after treatment.

Following the manufacturer's recommendations, the immunoSEQ kit was used to generate TCR beta libraries from genomic DNA. For library preparation, a first multiplex PCR was performed with proprietary primers, followed by a second PCR in which unique barcodes were added, and bead cleanups were performed after each round. A kit-provided positive control reaction and a negative control reaction were included in every sample batch. The final libraries underwent checking on an Agilent 4200 TapeStation D1000 ScreenTape, volumetric pooling, and quantification by qPCR. Sequencing ran on an Illumina NextSeq500 with a MidOutput 150-cycle cartridge, using 156 Read1 and 15 Index1 cycles with kit custom primers. The pooled library was loaded at approximately 1 pM, with a 20% PhiX control spiked in. The study's own analysis went as follows. Vendor-processed data were analyzed in R, with a clonotype defined as all T cells sharing the same CDR3 nucleotide sequence. For clone abundance analyses, frequencies were normalized to the 10,000 most abundant clones per sample. Public T cell clones, which averaged fewer than five per sample, were removed prior to analysis. Tumor-enriched clonotypes and baseline blood-enriched clonotypes were defined as those with an abundance difference of at least 32-fold between compartments. Clonotypes expanded or contracted between blood time points were identified with a beta-binomial differential abundance model. Tumor-blood repertoire similarity was measured with the Baroni-Urbani and Buser coefficient, and group comparisons used two-tailed Wilcoxon tests in R. The source is immuneACCESS, and TCRdb retained only in-frame sequences with V and J called. Part of the clones is not carried over; for the studies checked, unresolved V genes explain less than half of this, and the remainder is unexplained. The D gene and trimming were derived from the DNA, and the V and J assignments and clone size from that table. This sample comprises around 130,000 clones, more than 75% of them detected only once. The top ten clonotypes cover 5.8% of the sample.

V sheds 10 bases and J sheds 7 bases, leaving 20 bases between their ends. Counted from cysteine to phenylalanine, this CDR3 has 14 amino acids. Kept here is only the CDR3 DNA, which spans 42 bases and is read in frame from base 1. In the germline V gene (reference sequence), CDR1 corresponds to SEHNR and CDR2 to FQNEAQ. A word on this clone: Its antigen is unknown. Within one base of it there is no much larger clone, and no base qualities were kept.

The time point label here, explained by the study, means: blood 2 weeks post-SBRT. The meaning of the sample's treatment or condition label: 15 Gy SBRT to primary tumor, nephrectomy 4 weeks later. To follow tumor-enriched clonotypes, serial peripheral blood was collected from radiation-treated patients at baseline and at 2 weeks and 4 weeks after SBRT. All patients had renal cell carcinoma with clear cell pathology. The QIAamp DNA Blood Mini Kit (Qiagen) was used to prepare genomic DNA for TCR sequencing. The analyses included only samples that passed all quality control checks. The clonotype was recovered from a woman between 65 and 79 years old with renal cell carcinoma. This chain is built from TRBV7-9 and TRBJ1-5; TRBD1 is a possible D gene, resting on 5 matching bases. Sequencing was performed on blood, taken from a patient whose treatment included radiotherapy and nephrectomy. The DNA sequence follows: TGTGCCATCGACCCCGGGGGATCGGAGCAGCCCCAGCATTTT. Its product reads: CAIDPGGSEQPQHF.